This T cell receptor (beta chain) was recovered during a study of T-cell reconstitution after alpha-beta-depleted transplantation in children. For this clonotype: Antigen unknown.

Unique molecular identifiers tagged the TCRbeta library. TCRdb processed the PCR reads anew with MiXCR; each CDR3 protein has one entry. Here the sample spans a few hundred thousand distinct CDR3 sequences, 16% being singletons. Points from the study as a whole: Elevated TCRbeta diversity at day 60 was traced, in some patients, to surviving recipient T cells and thymic progenitors.

CDR3 length: 13 residues. Trimming took 2 bases from V and 4 from J, leaving 6 bases between them. Germline CDR1 KGHDR, CDR2 SFDVKD. V and J are TRBV24-1 and TRBJ2-3, with D unresolved. The sample was PBMCs, mostly from graft donor cells, taken 360 days after TCRalphabeta/CD19-depleted stem cell transplant. The sequence was obtained from a boy in the first two years of life who had a stem cell transplant for Wiskott-Aldrich syndrome, so the T cells may come from the graft donor. DNA for the CDR3: TGTGCCACCAGTGATTCCGGGCCAGATACGCAGTATTTT. Translating gives CATSDSGPDTQYF.